This T cell receptor beta chain was sequenced in a study of T-cell memory formation after mild COVID-19. Study results and caveats: CD4/CD8 balance held among clones contracting day 15 to 85, and later expanders leaned CD4+.

TCRdb recomputed calls from the 5' RACE reads with MiXCR, one row per CDR3 protein. The sample records approximately 350,000 distinct CDR3 sequences, 13% being singletons. The J segment lost 4 bases and the V segment lost 5 bases, leaving 8 bases of the junction unmatched. The length of the CDR3 is 15 residues. CDR1 is MNHNY and CDR2 is SVGAGI in the germline V gene (reference sequence). This clonotype has a handful of counts. Its antigen is currently unknown. Source material: PBMCs or a T cell subset sorted from them (not recorded which). The chain couples TRBV6-6 to TRBJ1-2; 9 nucleotides line up with TRBD1. The receptor was derived from a man younger than 30 who had mild COVID-19 (a few samples of this study predate the infection). Cell type and time point are not known. The CDR3 protein is CASSPRTGAAYGYTF. CDR3 nucleotides: TGTGCCAGCAGTCCGAGGACAGGGGCAGCCTATGGCTACACCTTC.